Below, 29 T cell receptor beta chains from the same sample are listed, as sequenced in a study of T cell responses to AZD1222 COVID-19 vaccine. The data were produced by immunoSEQ multiplex PCR, yet TCRdb's version contains in-frame clones alone and is incomplete. The table lists approximately 150,000 clones, about 86% of them singletons. The material sequenced was peripheral blood, taken 28 days after the second AZD1222 dose. These receptors all come from an adult who received the AZD1222 COVID-19 vaccine.

This clone was seen a single time. The chain recombines TRBV5-8 with TRBJ2-2; 9 bases fit TRBD2. Trimming took 3 bases from V and 5 from J; bases not matched to a gene: 8. Germline values: CDR1 SGHTS, CDR2 YDEGEE. This CDR3 spans 16 amino acids. Here the CDR3 reads CASSSLAGVGTGELFF. As DNA, the CDR3 is TGTGCCAGCAGCTCCTTAGCGGGAGTGGGGACCGGGGAGCTGTTTTTT.

CDR3 coding DNA: TGTGCCAGCAGCCAAGTACCCACCTACGAGCAGTACTTC. Its protein is CASSQVPTYEQYF. This chain connects TRBV3-1 (or the pseudogene TRBV3-2) to TRBJ2-7; unclear D gene. V lost 1 base and J lost 2, with 6 bases in between. Germline-derived CDR1 and CDR2 are LGHDT and YNNKEL (reference sequence). The CDR3 runs to 13 residues.

The count of this clone is one. The rearrangement uses TRBV2 and TRBJ1-3; weak D call: TRBD1 (5 bases). Per the germline V gene, CDR1 is SNHLY and CDR2 is FYNNEI. The CDR3 loop spans 15 amino acids. The V and J ends lost 4 bases and 3 bases respectively, with 13 bases between them. As DNA, the CDR3 is TGTGCCAGCAGTGCCGGGGCCGCGGTTGGAAACACCATATATTTT. Translating gives CASSAGAAVGNTIYF.

J is TRBJ2-2 and V is TRBV19; 9 nucleotides agree with TRBD2. CDR3 length: 14 amino acids. Trimming took 7 bases from V and 4 from J; bases not matched to a gene: 4. Germline CDR1 reads LNHDA; CDR2 reads SQIVND (reference sequence). The CDR3 DNA is TGTGCCAGTACGGAGCGGGAGGTCACCGGGGAGCTGTTTTTT. Translation: CASTEREVTGELFF. Full variable domain (missing parts from reference TRBV19 and TRBJ2-2): DGGITQSPKYLFRKEGQNVTLSCEQNLNHDAMYWYRQDPGQGLRLIYYSQIVNDFQKGDIAEGYSVSREKKESFPLTVTSAQKNPTAFYLCASTEREVTGELFFGEGSRLTVL.

The chain employs TRBV10-3 and TRBJ2-7; 10 bases agree with TRBD2. The CDR3 is made up of 14 amino acids. CDR1 is ENHRY, CDR2 SYGVKD, per germline. Germline trimming cut 11 bases from V and 4 bases from J; bases unmatched to any gene: 11. The CDR3 here is CASTSGISLYEQYF. CDR3 in DNA: TGTGCCTCTACTAGCGGGATCTCCCTGTACGAGCAGTACTTC.

The chain combines TRBV6-5 with TRBJ2-3; 8 bases fit TRBD2. Per the germline V gene, CDR1 is MNHEY and CDR2 is SVGAGI. Trimming took 5 bases from V and 4 from J; bases not matched to a gene: 8. The CDR3 consists of 15 residues. The CDR3 here is CASSKLPGGSDTQYF. The CDR3, as DNA: TGTGCCAGCAGTAAACTACCGGGAGGGTCAGATACGCAGTATTTT.

This sequence joins TRBV4-2 and TRBJ1-6; D unclear. V lost 0 bases, J lost 10 bases, and 7 bases lay in between. In germline, CDR1 is LGHNA, CDR2 YNFKEQ. This CDR3 spans 13 amino acids. The DNA of the CDR3 is TGTGCCAGCAGCCAAGATGAGGTATCACCCCTCCACTTT. Its translation is CASSQDEVSPLHF.

The chain joins TRBV7-9 to TRBJ2-7; the D is unclear. Per germline, CDR1 SEHNR and CDR2 FQNEAQ (reference sequence). The CDR3 consists of 14 residues. Trimming took 1 base from V and 7 from J, leaving 14 bases between them. CDR3 sequence reads: CASSLGSNAAEQYF. Here the CDR3 DNA reads TGTGCCAGCAGCTTAGGGTCCAATGCCGCGGAGCAGTACTTC.

This chain's CDR3 is CASSPTSGDNTGELFF. The CDR3 DNA reads as TGTGCCAGCTCACCCACCTCGGGGGACAACACCGGGGAGCTGTTTTTT. The chain links TRBV18 to TRBJ2-2, with D perhaps matching TRBD2 (6 bases). V was trimmed by 3 bases and J by 2 bases, leaving 13 bases between them. Germline V gene data show CDR1 as KGHSH and CDR2 as LQKENI. The CDR3 runs to 16 residues.

To note about this clone: The same CDR3 arises from other DNA sequences in this sample as well. The J gene is TRBJ2-2, the V gene TRBV18, with a possible D match to TRBD2 (6 bases). The germline V gene has CDR1 KGHSH and CDR2 LQKENI. Trimming cost V 3 bases and J 1 base, with 6 bases left between them. This CDR3 is 14 amino acids long. Written as DNA, the CDR3 is TGTGCCAGCTCACCGCGGGAGAACACCGGGGAGCTGTTTTTT. It yields the protein CASSPRENTGELFF. Complete variable domain (other parts from reference TRBV18 and TRBJ2-2): NAGVMQNPRHLVRRRGQEARLRCSPMKGHSHVYWYRQLPEEGLKFMVYLQKENIIDESGMPKERFSAEFPKEGPSILRIQQVVRGDSAAYFCASSPRENTGELFFGEGSRLTVL.

This sequence joins TRBV6-5 and TRBJ1-2; 12 positions match TRBD1. Germline CDR1 is MNHEY and CDR2 is SVGAGI. The length of the CDR3 is 15 residues. V lost 6 bases to trimming and J lost 4 bases; unmatched junction nucleotides: 6. The CDR3 bases are TGTGCCAGCAGCCCAGGGACAGGGGGCATCTATGGCTACACCTTC. It specifies CASSPGTGGIYGYTF.

The rearrangement uses TRBV6-5 and TRBJ1-2; 8 nucleotides align to TRBD1. The CDR3 is 15 residues long. Per germline, CDR1 MNHEY and CDR2 SVGAGI. V was pared by 6 bases and J by 2 bases, with 8 bases of the junction left unmatched. The CDR3 DNA is TGTGCCAGCAGATCCCCGGACAGGGCCAACTATGGCTACACCTTC. Its translation is CASRSPDRANYGYTF.

This chain joins TRBV5-6 and TRBJ2-7; D may be TRBD2 (5 bases). The CDR3 totals 12 residues. The V and J ends lost 0 bases and 6 bases respectively, with 7 bases between them. Germline V gene sequence: CDR1 SGHDT, CDR2 YYEEEE. CDR3 sequence (DNA): TGTGCCAGCAGCTTGGCGGGGTTCGAGCAGTACTTC. It translates to CASSLAGFEQYF.

The chain has TRBV27 and TRBJ2-1; 12 positions agree with TRBD2. V lost 5 bases, J lost 6 bases, and 8 bases stayed unmatched. Germline V gene data show CDR1 as MNHEY and CDR2 as SMNVEV (reference sequence). The length of the CDR3 is 16 residues. The CDR3 loop is CASSPSLAGGPNEQFF. CDR3 nucleotides: TGTGCCAGCAGTCCCTCCCTAGCGGGGGGGCCCAATGAGCAGTTCTTC.

There are a few counts of this clone. This chain joins TRBV10-2 and TRBJ1-2; no reliable D call. Germline values: CDR1 WSHSY, CDR2 SAAADI. V lost 2 bases to trimming and J lost 3 bases, with 13 bases between them. The CDR3 sequence is 15 residues long. CDR3 nucleotides: TGCGCCAGCAGTGAGCCCGTCAGGAGGGACTATGGCTACACCTTC. Translating gives CASSEPVRRDYGYTF.

This rearrangement joins TRBV5-4 to TRBJ2-5, with 8 positions matching TRBD2. This CDR3 comprises 16 residues. Trimming cost V 2 bases and J 5 bases; bases outside gene matches: 11. The V gene's germline CDR1 is SGHNT and CDR2 YYREEE (reference sequence). CDR3 sequence: CASSLRGGVSWETQYF. The DNA of the CDR3 is TGTGCCAGCAGCTTACGGGGGGGCGTAAGTTGGGAGACCCAGTACTTC.

This clone was picked up a small number of times. The V gene is TRBV29-1, the J gene TRBJ2-1, with D possibly matching TRBD1 (5 bases). V shed 7 bases and J shed 4 bases, with 8 bases lying between them. From germline, CDR1 is SQVTM and CDR2 ANQGSEA. The CDR3 loop spans 11 amino acids. The chain's CDR3 is CSGTFYNEQFF. In nucleotides, the CDR3 is TGCAGCGGGACATTTTACAATGAGCAGTTCTTC.

V usage is TRBV10-3 and J usage is TRBJ2-1, with D unresolved. Trimming cost V 3 bases and J 2 bases, with 2 bases left between them. The CDR3 is 12 amino acids. The V gene's germline CDR1 is ENHRY and CDR2 SYGVKD. The CDR3 nucleotides read TGTGCCATCAGTGATACCTACAATGAGCAGTTCTTC. Encoded protein: CAISDTYNEQFF.

A word on this clone: Distinct nucleotide sequences in the sample also encode this CDR3. The V call is TRBV7-9, the J call TRBJ1-4; D may be TRBD1 (5 bases). CDR3 length: 14 residues. In germline, CDR1 is SEHNR, CDR2 FQNEAQ (reference sequence). The V end was cut by 6 bases, the J end by 0 bases, with 8 bases between. The CDR3 coding sequence is TGTGCCAGCAGTCTGACAGCAACTAATGAAAAACTGTTTTTT. Protein sequence: CASSLTATNEKLFF. Drawing the rest from reference TRBV7-9 and TRBJ1-4, the complete variable domain is DTGVSQNPRHKITKRGQNVTFRCDPISEHNRLYWYRQTLGQGPEFLTYFQNEAQLEKSRLLSDRFSAERPKGSFSTLEIQRTEQGDSAMYLCASSLTATNEKLFFGSGTQLSVL.

This clone appeared a single time. This chain uses TRBV19 with TRBJ2-7; the D gene is possibly TRBD2 (6 bases). Looked up from germline, CDR1 is LNHDA and CDR2 is SQIVND (reference sequence). V lost 8 bases and J 1 base, leaving 12 bases between the germline ends. The CDR3 consists of 13 residues. The chain's CDR3 is CASCPRGSYEQYF. CDR3 coding DNA: TGTGCCAGTTGCCCCCGGGGGTCCTACGAGCAGTACTTC.

Only one count was recorded for this clone. V is TRBV18 and J is TRBJ2-3; 9 bases match TRBD2. The CDR3 extends over 16 amino acids. CDR1 and CDR2 (germline): KGHSH, LQKENI. Losses at the gene ends were 2 bases for V and 2 bases for J; bases not matched to a gene: 5. The CDR3, as DNA: TGTGCCAGCTCACCAGTCCTAGCGGGGTCCACAGATACGCAGTATTTT. This encodes CASSPVLAGSTDTQYF.

The rearrangement uses TRBV4-1 and TRBJ2-3; the match to TRBD1 covers 8 bases. The V and J ends lost 4 bases and 4 bases, in that order; junction bases with no gene match: 13. CDR3 length equals 17 residues. The V gene's germline CDR1 is MGHRA and CDR2 YSYEKL. The CDR3 here is CASSRSTGTGSADTQYF. The CDR3 DNA is TGCGCCAGCAGCCGGTCGACCGGGACAGGATCCGCAGATACGCAGTATTTT.

V gene TRBV11-2 combines with J gene TRBJ2-7; TRBD1 agrees at 9 bases. CDR3 size: 15 residues. Germline V gives CDR1 SGHAT, CDR2 FQNNGV. V shed 2 bases, J shed 8 bases, and the junction held 10 bases outside the gene matches. CDR3 residues: CASSLRDRAAGQQYF. The CDR3, as DNA: TGTGCCAGCAGCTTAAGGGACAGGGCCGCCGGACAGCAGTACTTC.

The genes are TRBV7-9 and TRBJ1-2, with 7 bases matching TRBD1. The CDR3 totals 16 residues. The V gene's germline CDR1 is SEHNR and CDR2 FQNEAQ (reference sequence). Germline trimming cut 5 bases from V and 7 bases from J; bases unmatched to any gene: 16. CDR3 in amino acids: CASSKKRQGDESGYTF. CDR3 in DNA: TGTGCCAGCAGCAAAAAACGACAGGGAGACGAGAGTGGCTACACCTTC. Full variable domain (rest looked up from reference TRBV7-9 and TRBJ1-2): DTGVSQNPRHKITKRGQNVTFRCDPISEHNRLYWYRQTLGQGPEFLTYFQNEAQLEKSRLLSDRFSAERPKGSFSTLEIQRTEQGDSAMYLCASSKKRQGDESGYTFGSGTRLTVV.

This clone has only a few counts. The V call is TRBV30, the J call TRBJ1-2, with 7 bases lining up with TRBD1. Per the germline V gene, CDR1 is GTSNPN and CDR2 is SVGIG (reference sequence). The length of the CDR3 is 13 residues. Losses at the gene ends were 3 bases for V and 4 bases for J; bases not matched to a gene: 5. CDR3 sequence reads: CAWRAGQSYGYTF. The CDR3 nucleotides read TGTGCCTGGAGGGCGGGACAGTCCTATGGCTACACCTTC. The whole variable domain, remainder taken from reference TRBV30 and TRBJ1-2, is SQTIHQWPATLVQPVGSPLSLECTVEGTSNPNLYWYRQAAGRGLQLLFYSVGIGQISSEVPQNLSASRPQDRQFILSSKKLLLSDSGFYLCAWRAGQSYGYTFGSGTRLTVV.

This clone was picked up one time. The chain links TRBV6-1 to TRBJ2-1; no firm D call. V was clipped by 2 bases and J by 5 bases, with 16 bases between them. Per the germline V gene, CDR1 is MNHNS and CDR2 is SASEGT. The CDR3 runs to 16 residues. As DNA, the CDR3 is TGTGCCAGCAGTGAATGGGTGGTTCCTCCGGACAATGAGCAGTTCTTC. It yields the protein CASSEWVVPPDNEQFF.

The genes are TRBV10-1 and TRBJ2-1, with 7 bases lining up with TRBD1. Germline V gene data show CDR1 as WNHNN and CDR2 as SYGVQD (reference sequence). There are 17 residues in the CDR3. The trim removed 8 bases at V and 0 bases at J, leaving 13 bases unmatched. The CDR3 here is CASWLGGPYNSYNEQFF. As DNA, the CDR3 is TGCGCCAGCTGGCTAGGGGGCCCCTACAACTCCTACAATGAGCAGTTCTTC.

The V call is TRBV19, the J call TRBJ2-7; D is possibly TRBD1 or TRBD2 (5 bases each). Trimming took 5 bases from V and 3 from J, leaving 17 bases between them. Germline lookup yields CDR1 LNHDA and CDR2 SQIVND (reference sequence). The CDR3 consists of 15 residues. The CDR3 protein is CASSLFRDGFYEQYF. Here the CDR3 DNA reads TGTGCCAGTAGTCTGTTCCGGGACGGCTTCTACGAGCAGTACTTC.

The chain has TRBV3-1 (or the pseudogene TRBV3-2) and TRBJ2-3, with TRBD2 matching 9 bases. CDR1 is LGHDT and CDR2 is YNNKEL in the germline V gene (reference sequence). This CDR3 has 14 residues. V gave up 4 bases and J gave up 4 bases; unmatched junction bases: 3. CDR3 bases: TGTGCCAGCAGCCTGAGCGGGAGGCCAGATACGCAGTATTTT. It is translated as CASSLSGRPDTQYF.